Each of the 20 T cell receptor beta chains below was sequenced from the same sample in a study of shared clonotypes between healthy human individuals. CD45RO-negative, CCR7-positively selected cells formed the naive CD8 fraction, excluding terminally differentiated effector memory CD45RA+ cells. Profiled with immunoSEQ multiplex PCR; TCRdb holds only in-frame clones, not every one. The repertoire holds about 820,000 clones, with almost 95% as singletons. Sequenced: naive CD8+ T cells sorted from blood. All receptors come from a man in his thirties or forties in good health.

The rearrangement joins TRBV11-2 to TRBJ2-7; 8 bases align to TRBD1. The CDR3 has 16 amino acids. Trimming removed 6 bases from V and 4 bases from J; junction bases left unmatched: 14. The germline V gene encodes CDR1 SGHAT and CDR2 FQNNGV. The CDR3, as DNA: TGTGCCAGCAGTTCACCGGACAGGGCGCCCGGATACGAGCAGTACTTC. This gives the protein CASSSPDRAPGYEQYF.

With respect to this clone: The sample carries other DNA sequences with the same CDR3. The rearrangement uses TRBV11-2 and TRBJ2-2; D remains unclear. Germline V gives CDR1 SGHAT, CDR2 FQNNGV. V lost 1 base to trimming and J lost 2 bases, with 5 bases between them. The CDR3 loop spans 14 amino acids. CDR3 in amino acids: CASSLGPNTGELFF. As DNA, the CDR3 is TGTGCCAGCAGCTTAGGACCAAACACCGGGGAGCTGTTTTTT.

J is TRBJ1-2 and V is TRBV9, with 9 bases that match TRBD1. CDR3 length: 14 amino acids. Germline assignment: CDR1 SGDLS and CDR2 YYNGEE. V lost 3 bases and J lost 3; bases outside the gene matches: 3. CDR3 bases: TGTGCCAGCAGCGCAACAGGGGGCGACTATGGCTACACCTTC. Protein sequence: CASSATGGDYGYTF.

CDR3 DNA sequence: TGCAGTGCTAGCGATCTCACTGAAGCTTTCTTT. It specifies CSASDLTEAFF. The V gene is TRBV20-1, the J gene TRBJ1-1; the D is unclear. The V gene lost 3 bases and the J gene lost 4 bases, with 6 bases spanning the gap. CDR1 is DFQATT, CDR2 SNEGSKA, per germline (reference sequence). CDR3 length: 11 residues.

The chain uses TRBV21-1 and TRBJ2-3; the table gives TRBD1 as D, unverified against the DNA. TRBV21-1 is flagged as a pseudogene. The CDR3 is made up of 15 amino acids. CDR3 residues: CASSVDRGRTDTQYF. The DNA for the CDR3 is TGTGCCAGCAGTGTGGACAGGGGCCGCACAGATACGCAGTATTTT.

The rearrangement joins TRBV15 to TRBJ2-7, with TRBD2 as a possible D gene (6 bases). CDR3 length: 14 amino acids. The V end was cut by 4 bases, the J end by 2 bases, with 12 bases between. Germline lookup yields CDR1 LNHNV and CDR2 YYDKDF (reference sequence). The CDR3 region is CATSNDGGTYEQYF. CDR3 nucleotide sequence: TGTGCCACCAGCAACGACGGCGGGACCTACGAGCAGTACTTC.

The genes are TRBV7-9 and TRBJ1-1; unclear D gene. V was pared by 2 bases and J by 10 bases, with 8 bases between. Germline lookup yields CDR1 SEHNR and CDR2 FQNEAQ (reference sequence). The CDR3 loop spans 11 amino acids. The CDR3 sequence is CASSLPIGAFF. CDR3 nucleotides: TGTGCCAGCAGCTTACCGATCGGAGCTTTCTTT.

The CDR3 DNA reads TGTGCCAGCACCCCGGGACAGGGGGACTACGAGCAGTACTTC. Translated, it gives CASTPGQGDYEQYF. The chain joins TRBV27 to TRBJ2-7, with TRBD1 matching 11 bases. The V segment lost 7 bases and the J segment 3 bases; nucleotides outside the gene matches: 5. The CDR3 is 14 residues long. Germline CDR1 MNHEY, CDR2 SMNVEV (reference sequence).

The genes are TRBV15 and TRBJ2-2; 11 nucleotides match TRBD2. The J segment lost 5 bases and the V segment lost 0 bases, leaving 5 bases of the junction unmatched. The CDR3 length is 17 residues. Germline V lookup: CDR1 LNHNV, CDR2 YYDKDF (reference sequence). The CDR3, as DNA: TGTGCCACCAGCAGAGATCTAGCGGGAGGCCTTACCGGGGAGCTGTTTTTT. Translation: CATSRDLAGGLTGELFF. Variable domain in full (rest from reference TRBV15 and TRBJ2-2): DAMVIQNPRYQVTQFGKPVTLSCSQTLNHNVMYWYQQKSSQAPKLLFHYYDKDFNNEADTPDNFQSRRPNTSFCFLDIRSPGLGDTAMYLCATSRDLAGGLTGELFFGEGSRLTVL.

The rearrangement uses TRBV5-1 and TRBJ2-5; TRBD2 agrees at 11 bases. Germline CDR1 is SGHRS and CDR2 is YFSETQ. CDR3 size: 16 residues. J was trimmed by 5 bases and V by 3 bases; bases with no gene match: 9. CDR3 bases: TGCGCCAGCAGCTCGGGACTAGCGGATGGGATGGAGACCCAGTACTTC. Translating it yields CASSSGLADGMETQYF. The variable domain in full, completed from reference TRBV5-1 and TRBJ2-5, reads KAGVTQTPRYLIKTRGQQVTLSCSPISGHRSVSWYQQTPGQGLQFLFEYFSETQRNKGNFPGRFSGRQFSNSRSEMNVSTLELGDSALYLCASSSGLADGMETQYFGPGTRLLVL.

This clone was detected only once. This chain uses TRBV2 with TRBJ1-1; no reliable D call. Trimming left V 8 bases short and J 9 bases short, with 16 bases between. Looked up from germline, CDR1 is SNHLY and CDR2 is FYNNEI. The CDR3 spans 12 residues. The CDR3 DNA is TGTGCCAGCCCCGGGCCCATCACCCAAGCTTTCTTT. It yields the protein CASPGPITQAFF.

The J gene is TRBJ2-1, the V gene TRBV11-3; D is perhaps TRBD2 (6 bases). The V gene's germline CDR1 is SGHNT and CDR2 YENEEA. Trimming stripped 5 bases from V and 2 bases from J, with 13 bases between. The CDR3 is 15 residues long. The CDR3 loop reads CASSHREIPYNEQFF. The CDR3 coding sequence is TGTGCCAGCAGCCACCGGGAGATCCCCTACAATGAGCAGTTCTTC.

The chain uses TRBV19 and TRBJ2-2; 13 bases match TRBD2. The V gene's germline CDR1 is LNHDA and CDR2 SQIVND (reference sequence). Trimming at V came to 8 bases and at J to 3 bases, leaving 15 bases not matched to a gene. This CDR3 is built from 19 residues. CDR3 sequence: CASSLEVGLAGVHTGELFF. CDR3 sequence (DNA): TGTGCCAGTTCTCTCGAGGTCGGACTAGCGGGAGTACACACCGGGGAGCTGTTTTTT.

This clone was recorded once. The DNA of the CDR3 is TGTGCCAGCAGCCAAGAAAGGACTAGCGGGAGAACAGATACGCAGTATTTT. This gives the protein CASSQERTSGRTDTQYF. This sequence joins TRBV14 and TRBJ2-3, with 13 bases lining up with TRBD2. The CDR3 runs to 17 residues. J was trimmed by 3 bases and V by 0 bases; bases with no gene match: 3. Germline V lookup: CDR1 SGHDN, CDR2 FVKESK.

The genes are TRBV27 and TRBJ2-6, with D possibly TRBD1 on 5 matching bases. CDR1 and CDR2 (germline): MNHEY, SMNVEV (reference sequence). Trimming took 4 bases from V and 12 from J, leaving 25 bases between them. This CDR3 is built from 17 residues. DNA for the CDR3: TGTGCCAGCAGTTCTCCAGCACCTCTCTCTAGGGGTAGCGTCCTGACTTTC. Its protein product is CASSSPAPLSRGSVLTF.

The rearrangement uses TRBV4-1 and TRBJ2-2; no clear D. CDR1 and CDR2 (germline): MGHRA, YSYEKL. This CDR3 has 15 residues. V gave up 2 bases and J gave up 4 bases, with 11 bases separating them. Here the CDR3 DNA reads TGCGCCAGCAGCCAACCCGGGTTTGGCACCGGGGAGCTGTTTTTT. This codes for CASSQPGFGTGELFF.

CDR3 coding DNA: TGTGCCAGCAGCTGGCGTGAGGGGATCCATCACGAGCAGTACTTC. Translated, it gives CASSWREGIHHEQYF. This sequence joins TRBV5-6 and TRBJ2-7; D is tentatively TRBD1 or TRBD2 (5 bases each). The CDR3 is 15 amino acids. From germline, CDR1 is SGHDT and CDR2 YYEEEE. V shed 3 bases and J shed 5 bases, with 18 bases lying between them.

This chain connects TRBV28 to TRBJ2-6; no firm D call. CDR1 MDHEN and CDR2 SYDVKM come from the germline V gene. V lost 6 bases and J lost 3, with 12 bases in between. The CDR3 is 15 amino acids. The CDR3 nucleotides are TGTGCCAGCAGGACTCCCACATTTGGGGCCAACGTCCTGACTTTC. Amino acids: CASRTPTFGANVLTF.

This chain uses TRBV6-1 with TRBJ2-7, with 10 nucleotides matching TRBD1. CDR3 length: 16 amino acids. Germline V gene lookup returns CDR1 MNHNS and CDR2 SASEGT. Trimming took 4 bases from V and 5 from J; bases not matched to a gene: 11. The CDR3 loop is CASSADIGDRGDEQYF. Here the CDR3 DNA reads TGTGCCAGCAGTGCTGATATCGGGGACAGGGGTGACGAGCAGTACTTC.

This rearrangement joins TRBV2 to TRBJ1-2, with no clear D. V was pared by 8 bases and J by 4 bases, with 17 bases between. From germline, CDR1 is SNHLY and CDR2 FYNNEI. The CDR3 has 14 amino acids. CDR3 sequence (DNA): TGTGCCAGCCCATCCCGACCGCTTCTCTATGGCTACACCTTC. This gives the protein CASPSRPLLYGYTF.